The 13 T cell receptor beta chains reported below all come from one sample, sequenced in a study of T cell responses to AZD1222 COVID-19 vaccine. Generated by immunoSEQ multiplex PCR, the TCRdb table keeps only in-frame clones and is missing some. The sample lists just under 90,000 clones, 88% occurring once. Sequenced material: peripheral blood, taken on day 0 of AZD1222 vaccination. The receptors originated from an adult in good health.

The V gene is TRBV6-1, the J gene TRBJ2-2; 7 positions match TRBD2. The CDR3 length is 17 residues. J was trimmed by 2 bases and V by 2 bases; bases with no gene match: 8. The V gene's germline CDR1 is MNHNS and CDR2 SASEGT. Written as DNA, the CDR3 is TGTGCCAGCAGTGAATTAACGCTAGCGGCAAACACCGGGGAGCTGTTTTTT. Amino acids: CASSELTLAANTGELFF.

The chain carries TRBV11-2 and TRBJ2-1; TRBD1 is a possible D gene (6 bases). The CDR3 loop spans 15 amino acids. CDR1 is SGHAT, CDR2 FQNNGV, per germline. Trimming left V 5 bases short and J 6 bases short, with 17 bases between. CDR3 sequence (DNA): TGTGCCAGCAGCCCAGGACAGCCAGGTGCCAATGAGCAGTTCTTC. Translating gives CASSPGQPGANEQFF.

This chain uses TRBV28 with TRBJ2-4; 7 nucleotides line up with TRBD1. CDR3 length: 14 amino acids. V trimming: 6 bases; J trimming: 7 bases; junction bases outside the gene matches: 9. CDR1 and CDR2 (germline): MDHEN, SYDVKM. The CDR3 reads CASRPGTVGNIQYF. CDR3 DNA: TGTGCCAGCAGACCCGGGACAGTTGGGAACATTCAGTACTTC. The full variable domain, in which reference TRBV28 and TRBJ2-4 provide the parts outside the CDR3, is DVKVTQSSRYLVKRTGEKVFLECVQDMDHENMFWYRQDPGLGLRLIYFSYDVKMKEKGDIPEGYSVSREKKERFSLILESASTNQTSMYLCASRPGTVGNIQYFGAGTRLSVL.

The CDR3 reads CASRGDRVGQETQYF. The CDR3 nucleotides read TGTGCCAGCAGGGGGGACAGGGTCGGCCAAGAGACCCAGTACTTC. V usage is TRBV6-5 and J usage is TRBJ2-5; TRBD1 matches at 9 bases. Germline trimming cut 6 bases from V and 1 base from J; bases unmatched to any gene: 6. Germline assignment: CDR1 MNHEY and CDR2 SVGAGI. The CDR3 totals 15 residues.

The V call is TRBV28, the J call TRBJ1-1; TRBD1 matches at 7 bases. This CDR3 has 15 amino acids. J gave up 0 bases and V 2 bases, and 3 bases lay outside the gene matches. Germline-derived CDR1 and CDR2 are MDHEN and SYDVKM. The CDR3 DNA reads as TGTGCCAGCAGTTTAGGGGACAGCATGAACACTGAAGCTTTCTTT. Residues: CASSLGDSMNTEAFF.

This chain connects TRBV3-1 (or the pseudogene TRBV3-2) to TRBJ1-2, with D uncertain. Trimming took off 0 bases at V and 6 bases at J, with 11 bases between the two ends. The V gene's germline CDR1 is LGHDT and CDR2 YNNKEL (reference sequence). The CDR3 extends over 14 amino acids. The CDR3 protein is CASSQDEQAHGYTF. CDR3 DNA sequence: TGTGCCAGCAGCCAAGATGAGCAGGCGCATGGCTACACCTTC.

The V call is TRBV2, the J call TRBJ2-1, with unresolved D. This CDR3 has 14 residues. The ends were cut back, 2 bases at V and 5 bases at J, with 10 bases in the middle. In germline, CDR1 is SNHLY, CDR2 FYNNEI. The CDR3 DNA follows: TGTGCCAGCAGTGAATGGGCAGCAAACAATGAGCAGTTCTTC. This codes for CASSEWAANNEQFF.

This chain links TRBV29-1 with TRBJ2-3; a possible D gene is TRBD2 (5 bases). Between the trimmed V and J ends, which lost 1 base and 6 bases, there was a span of 11 bases. Germline lookup yields CDR1 SQVTM and CDR2 ANQGSEA. The CDR3 length is 13 residues. This CDR3 is CSVEGPTTDTQYF. CDR3 nucleotide sequence: TGCAGCGTTGAAGGCCCGACTACGGATACGCAGTATTTT.

The chain carries TRBV5-1 and TRBJ2-7, with D possibly matching TRBD2 (5 bases). This CDR3 region has 14 residues. The germline V gene has CDR1 SGHRS and CDR2 YFSETQ. V shed 0 bases and J shed 7 bases, with 14 bases lying between them. CDR3 nucleotides: TGCGCCAGCAGCTTGGGTCCGGGTGAGGGAGAGCAGTACTTC. The encoded protein is CASSLGPGEGEQYF.

V usage is TRBV11-3 and J usage is TRBJ1-2, with 8 bases fitting TRBD1. V lost 4 bases to trimming and J lost 6 bases; unmatched junction nucleotides: 7. Germline V gene lookup returns CDR1 SGHNT and CDR2 YENEEA. The CDR3 sequence is 14 residues long. CDR3 DNA: TGTGCCAGCAGCTCGGGACAGGATGGCGATGGCTACACCTTC. Translating it yields CASSSGQDGDGYTF.

The chain uses TRBV28 and TRBJ2-7, with D tentatively TRBD1 (6 bases). This CDR3 is 15 amino acids long. Germline V lookup: CDR1 MDHEN, CDR2 SYDVKM. Trimming shortened V by 6 bases and J by 4 bases, and 19 bases separated the two germline ends. The CDR3 loop reads CASSTPGTPLYEQYF. The CDR3 bases are TGTGCCAGCAGCACTCCCGGGACACCACTGTACGAGCAGTACTTC.

The rearrangement joins TRBV2 to TRBJ1-1; possibly TRBD1 for D (5 bases). Deletions cut 4 bases from V and 11 bases from J, with 17 bases between. CDR1 and CDR2 (germline): SNHLY, FYNNEI. The CDR3 extends over 13 amino acids. The CDR3 region is CASSAGTGVDAFF. CDR3 DNA: TGTGCCAGCAGTGCCGGGACGGGGGTCGATGCTTTCTTT.

This chain's CDR3 is CASRPGDSSYGYTF. Written as DNA, the CDR3 is TGTGCCAGCAGGCCAGGTGACAGTAGCTATGGCTACACCTTC. The rearrangement joins TRBV28 to TRBJ1-2; possibly TRBD1 for D (5 bases). Trimming took off 6 bases at V and 4 bases at J, with 15 bases between the two ends. Germline values: CDR1 MDHEN, CDR2 SYDVKM. This CDR3 is 14 amino acids long.